A selection of T cell receptor beta chains follows, all from one sample in a study of T cell clones after liver transplantation. The method was immunoSEQ multiplex PCR; TCRdb's version includes in-frame clones alone and lacks a portion of them. The sample carries about 58,000 clones, 70% recorded once. The specimen comprised CD4+ T cells from blood, sampled at the approximately 16-month timepoint. These receptors were obtained from a human patient who received a liver transplant. The T cells may partly be graft donor cells. Each CDR3 is given with its conserved first and last residue. D genes are given only for firm matches. The listing skips clone size in some rows; elsewhere it reads once, few, many or a size class.

V gene,D gene,clone size,J gene,CDR3 DNA,CDR3 protein
TRBV27,-,-,TRBJ2-7,TGTGCCAGCAGTTTTCTATCGGAGGCAGCCGAGCAGTACTTC,CASSFLSEAAEQYF
TRBV29-1,-,once,TRBJ1-1,TGCAGCGTGGTGCCCGGGGCCGGGGGAAACACTGAAGCTTTCTTT,CSVVPGAGGNTEAFF
TRBV5-1,-,-,TRBJ1-1,TGCGCCAGCAGCTTTCAGGGCCTCGAGAACACTGAAGCTTTCTTT,CASSFQGLENTEAFF
TRBV5-1,TRBD2,once,TRBJ2-5,TGCGCCAGCAGTCCCGCGGGGGGATCAGAGACCCAGTACTTC,CASSPAGGSETQYF
TRBV7-2,TRBD1,-,TRBJ1-1,TGTGCCAGCAGCGCCCGACAGGGTCGGATCACTGAAGCTTTCTTT,CASSARQGRITEAFF
TRBV5-6,-,-,TRBJ1-3,TGTGCCAGCAGCTGGGACATCTCTGGAAACACCATATATTTT,CASSWDISGNTIYF
TRBV7-9,TRBD1,-,TRBJ1-4,TGTGCCAGCAGCTTCGGACAGGGAGGGACTAATGAAAAACTGTTTTTT,CASSFGQGGTNEKLFF
TRBV14,TRBD2,-,TRBJ2-3,TGTGCCAGCAGCCAAGGGACTAGCGTTAGCACAGATACGCAGTATTTT,CASSQGTSVSTDTQYF
TRBV4-2,-,-,TRBJ2-6,TGTGCCAGCAGCCAAGATCAGGGTGGGGCCAACGTCCTGACTTTC,CASSQDQGGANVLTF
TRBV11-3,-,-,TRBJ2-1,TGTGCCAGCAGCTCACGTGGAGTATCCCTGTACAATGAGCAGTTCTTC,CASSSRGVSLYNEQFF
TRBV4-1,TRBD2,many,TRBJ2-5,TGCGCCAGCAGCTGGGGCCTAGCGGGGGGAGAGACCCAGTACTTC,CASSWGLAGGETQYF
TRBV19,-,-,TRBJ2-5,TGTGCCAGTAGTACACGGGGGAAGTCAGAGACCCAGTACTTC,CASSTRGKSETQYF
TRBV18,TRBD1,-,TRBJ2-5,TGTGCCAGCTCACCCCGGACAGGGGCGCGAGAGACCCAGTACTTC,CASSPRTGARETQYF
TRBV18,TRBD1,-,TRBJ1-1,TGTGCCAGCTCACCCGGTAACAGGGGTGGTATGAACACTGAAGCTTTCTTT,CASSPGNRGGMNTEAFF
TRBV11-2,-,few,TRBJ2-3,TGTGCCAGCAGCTTAGTCCCAGATACGCAGTATTTT,CASSLVPDTQYF
TRBV7-2,TRBD2,-,TRBJ2-1,TGTGCCAGCATCCCCTCGGAACTAGCGGCCTACAATGAGCAGTTCTTC,CASIPSELAAYNEQFF
TRBV7-2,TRBD2,-,TRBJ2-5,TGTGCCAGCAGCTTAACATCACGGCTAGCGGGAGGCTATCAAGAGACCCAGTACTTC,CASSLTSRLAGGYQETQYF
TRBV6-4,TRBD2,-,TRBJ2-1,TGTGCCAGCAGTGACGGGAGGGGGACTAGTGTTTTCTTC,CASSDGRGTSVFF
TRBV5-4,-,-,TRBJ2-5,TGTGCCAGCAGCTTGGTAGGCAGTAGACAAGAGACCCAGTACTTC,CASSLVGSRQETQYF
TRBV19,-,-,TRBJ1-1,TGTGCCAGTGTCGGATTGCCAAGACAGAGGATGAACACTGAAGCTTTCTTT,CASVGLPRQRMNTEAFF
TRBV11-1,-,-,TRBJ1-4,TGTGCCAGCAGTGCCCCTCCAGCTAATGAAAAACTGTTTTTT,CASSAPPANEKLFF
TRBV5-1,-,-,TRBJ2-3,TGCGCCAGCAGCTTGGCGGGGTCCACAGATACGCAGTATTTT,CASSLAGSTDTQYF
TRBV28,-,-,TRBJ1-5,TGTGCCAGCAGTCCACCGGACGGGAGTCAGCCCCAGCATTTT,CASSPPDGSQPQHF